This T cell receptor (beta chain) appears in the sequencing data of a study of radiotherapy plus CTLA-4 blockade in lung cancer. Turning to the study itself: Objective responses occurred in about a sixth of patients; approximately 33% had disease control.

Sequenced by immunoSEQ multiplex PCR; TCRdb stores in-frame clones only, minus some. Among over 30,000 clones listed, more than 75% were seen once. General study points: Among reported predictors of response, early blood T cell clone dynamics with interferon-beta performed best. Blood TCR clones of tumor origin expanded after radiotherapy plus ipilimumab.

The count of this clone is one. Its target is not known. The germline gene is not matched at one end of the junction; a read error may be the cause. This CDR3 is 16 amino acids long. Germline-derived CDR1 and CDR2 are SEHNR and FQNEAQ (reference sequence). The starting material was peripheral blood, obtained from a patient treated with radiotherapy plus ipilimumab. This chain links TRBV7-9 with TRBJ1-6; the D is unclear. The origin of this receptor is a human donor with non-small cell lung cancer that progressed on radiotherapy plus ipilimumab. This chain's CDR3 is CASSLDASSYNSPLHF. CDR3 DNA: TGTGCCAGCAGTTTAGACGCGAGCTCCTATAATTCACCCCTCCACTTT.